The 9 T cell receptor beta chains presented below share a single source sample, sequenced in a study of shared clonotypes between healthy human individuals. TCRdb's table, derived via immunoSEQ multiplex PCR, lists solely in-frame clones and lacks some. In the table there are 1 million to 1.3 million clones, 78% of which are singletons. The sample taken for sequencing was memory CD4+ T cells from PBMCs. This sample's subset: CD45RA-negative fraction. The receptors stem from a man between 18 and 29 years old in good health. Some clones in this sample may be carry-over from other donors' samples.

The CDR3 bases are TGTGCCAGCAGCTACAACAGGGATGGGGGCTACACCTTC. It translates to CASSYNRDGGYTF. The chain has TRBV27 and TRBJ1-2; D perhaps matches TRBD1 (6 bases). Germline V gives CDR1 MNHEY, CDR2 SMNVEV (reference sequence). The CDR3 covers 13 residues. V was pared by 6 bases and J by 8 bases, with 16 bases between.

The rearrangement uses TRBV4-3 and TRBJ2-1; TRBD2 matches at 10 bases. The CDR3 contains 16 residues. Germline V lookup: CDR1 LGHNA, CDR2 YSLEER. Trimming took 4 bases from V and 10 from J; bases not matched to a gene: 13. In DNA form, the CDR3 reads TGCGCCAGCAGCCTCAAAGGAGCTAGCGGGAGAAGGGAGCAGTTCTTC. Translated, it gives CASSLKGASGRREQFF.

The chain recombines TRBV7-3 with TRBJ2-7, with 9 positions matching TRBD2. This CDR3 has 15 amino acids. J lost 2 bases, V lost 0 bases, and 2 bases had no gene match. The V gene's germline CDR1 is SGHTA and CDR2 FQGTGA. CDR3 bases: TGTGCCAGCAGCTTAACGGCGGGAGGGCCCTACGAGCAGTACTTC. This codes for CASSLTAGGPYEQYF. The full variable domain, its missing parts supplied by reference TRBV7-3 and TRBJ2-7, is GAGVSQTPSNKVTEKGKYVELRCDPISGHTALYWYRQSLGQGPEFLIYFQGTGAADDSGLPNDRFFAVRPEGSVSTLKIQRTERGDSAVYLCASSLTAGGPYEQYFGPGTRLTVT.

The rearrangement links TRBV7-2 to TRBJ2-3; D might be TRBD1 (6 bases). Trimming removed 3 bases at V and 0 bases at J, with 16 bases between. This CDR3 region has 17 residues. Looked up from germline, CDR1 is SGHTA and CDR2 is FQGNSA. The CDR3 sequence is CASSLTSGAQSTDTQYF. The CDR3 bases are TGTGCCAGCAGCTTGACGTCAGGGGCCCAAAGCACAGATACGCAGTATTTT.

The chain is built from TRBV7-9 and TRBJ2-3; either TRBD1 or TRBD2 may fit D (5 bases each). This CDR3 comprises 14 residues. Between the trimmed V and J ends, which lost 1 base and 11 bases, there was a span of 16 bases. From germline, CDR1 is SEHNR and CDR2 FQNEAQ (reference sequence). As DNA, the CDR3 is TGTGCCAGCAGCTTAGTTTTTAGGGACCCTGGGCAGTATTTT. Translating gives CASSLVFRDPGQYF.

As regards this clone: A much larger clone is a single base away; this may be a read error. J is TRBJ1-2 and V is TRBV5-5; D is ambiguous. Germline values: CDR1 SGHKS, CDR2 YYEKEE (reference sequence). V dropped 0 bases and J dropped 3 bases, with 6 bases sitting between them. There are 13 residues in the CDR3. CDR3 bases: TGTGCCAGCAGCTTGGACACCGACTATGGCTACACCTTC. Its protein product is CASSLDTDYGYTF.

The chain combines TRBV2 with TRBJ1-1, with D possibly TRBD1 on 5 matching bases. The length of the CDR3 is 14 residues. Germline V gives CDR1 SNHLY, CDR2 FYNNEI. Trimming cost V 3 bases and J 3 bases, with 11 bases left between them. The CDR3, as DNA: TGTGCCAGCAGTGAGGAGGGGCCCTACACTGAAGCTTTCTTT. This codes for CASSEEGPYTEAFF.

The chain couples TRBV15 to TRBJ1-1; D is possibly TRBD1 (5 bases). CDR1 is LNHNV, CDR2 YYDKDF, per germline (reference sequence). This CDR3 has 14 residues. Trimming removed 3 bases from V and 6 bases from J, with 14 bases in between. The CDR3 is CATSSPGKGAEAFF. The DNA for the CDR3 is TGTGCCACCAGCAGCCCGGGGAAAGGGGCTGAAGCTTTCTTT. Full variable domain (missing parts from reference TRBV15 and TRBJ1-1): DAMVIQNPRYQVTQFGKPVTLSCSQTLNHNVMYWYQQKSSQAPKLLFHYYDKDFNNEADTPDNFQSRRPNTSFCFLDIRSPGLGDTAMYLCATSSPGKGAEAFFGQGTRLTVV.

V is TRBV5-1 and J is TRBJ2-2; 8 bases are a match to TRBD1. The CDR3 runs 15 residues. V lost 4 bases and J lost 3; bases outside the gene matches: 5. Germline lookup yields CDR1 SGHRS and CDR2 YFSETQ. The CDR3 protein is CASSAGQGDTGELFF. The CDR3 DNA is TGCGCCAGCAGCGCCGGACAGGGAGACACCGGGGAGCTGTTTTTT.